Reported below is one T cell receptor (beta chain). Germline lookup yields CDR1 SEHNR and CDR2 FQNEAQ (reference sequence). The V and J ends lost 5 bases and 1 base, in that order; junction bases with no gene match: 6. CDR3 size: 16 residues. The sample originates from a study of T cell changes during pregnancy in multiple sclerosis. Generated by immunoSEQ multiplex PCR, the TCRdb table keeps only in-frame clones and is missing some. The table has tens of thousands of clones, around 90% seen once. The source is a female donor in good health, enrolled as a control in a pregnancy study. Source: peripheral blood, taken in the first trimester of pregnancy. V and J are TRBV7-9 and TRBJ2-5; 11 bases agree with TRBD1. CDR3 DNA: TGTGCCAGCAGCGCCCGGACAGGGGGCCTCCAAGAGACCCAGTACTTC. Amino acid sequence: CASSARTGGLQETQYF.